The 3 T cell receptor beta chains below come from one sample, sequenced in a study of T cell repertoires in cytomegalovirus infection. TCRdb redid the calling of the reads with MiXCR, one entry per CDR3 protein. The table lists approximately 250,000 distinct CDR3 sequences, approximately 24% of them singletons, with 15% to 20% in the top ten. Sequencing input: CD8+ T cells from PBMCs. The receptors originated from a human donor in good health (CMV status not recorded). Some clones in this sample may be carry-over from other donors' samples.

This clonotype came up many times. The chain uses TRBV7-6 and TRBJ2-5, with D tentatively TRBD1 or TRBD2 (6 bases each). CDR1 and CDR2 from the germline V gene are SGHVS and FNYEAQ. The CDR3 consists of 16 residues. V lost 4 bases, J lost 4 bases, and 19 bases lay in between. The CDR3 here is CASSSREGGTGETQYF. As DNA, the CDR3 is TGTGCCAGCAGCTCACGTGAGGGGGGCACGGGAGAGACCCAGTACTTC.

The gene calls are TRBV12-5 and TRBJ1-2; possibly TRBD1 for D (5 bases). This CDR3 has 15 amino acids. Germline loops: CDR1 LGHNT, CDR2 FRNRAP. The ends were cut back, 1 base at V and 3 bases at J, with 12 bases in the middle. In DNA form, the CDR3 reads TGTGCTAGTGGTTTGGATTCCGACAGAGACTATGGCTACACCTTC. Amino acids: CASGLDSDRDYGYTF.

This clonotype was counted between two and nine times. This chain uses TRBV11-2 with TRBJ2-1; 16 bases line up with TRBD2. Germline values: CDR1 SGHAT, CDR2 FQNNGV. The CDR3 sequence is 15 residues long. Trimming took 5 bases from V and 7 from J; bases not matched to a gene: 2. This CDR3 reads CASSRGLAGGNEQFF. The CDR3 nucleotides read TGTGCCAGCAGCCGGGGACTAGCGGGGGGGAATGAGCAGTTCTTC. The full variable domain, with the rest looked up from reference TRBV11-2 and TRBJ2-1, is EAGVAQSPRYKIIEKRQSVAFWCNPISGHATLYWYQQILGQGPKLLIQFQNNGVVDDSQLPKDRFSAERLKGVDSTLKIQPAKLEDSAVYLCASSRGLAGGNEQFFGPGTRLTVL.